Listed here are 3 T cell receptor beta chains from one sample, sequenced in a study of T-cell reconstitution after alpha-beta-depleted transplantation in children. Unique molecular identifiers tagged the TCRbeta library. One entry per CDR3 protein, called by TCRdb with MiXCR from the PCR reads. The table lists some 500,000 distinct CDR3 sequences, approximately 32% of them singletons, with 2.4% in the top ten. The sequencing here drew on PBMCs from the stem cell graft donor, taken from the stem cell graft. These receptors were obtained from a human donor who donated a stem cell graft to a child with aplastic anemia.

This sequence joins TRBV4-2 and TRBJ1-3; D is undetermined. The germline V gene encodes CDR1 LGHNA and CDR2 YNFKEQ. V lost 0 bases to trimming and J lost 0 bases, with 15 bases between them. The CDR3 consists of 18 residues. CDR3 sequence reads: CASSQEIWAGFSGNTIYF. CDR3 nucleotide sequence: TGTGCCAGCAGCCAAGAAATTTGGGCCGGATTCTCTGGAAACACCATATATTTT.

V and J are TRBV5-1 and TRBJ2-2, with D unclear. CDR3 length equals 12 residues. Looked up from germline, CDR1 is SGHRS and CDR2 is YFSETQ. The ends were cut back, 0 bases at V and 7 bases at J, with 4 bases in the middle. CDR3 nucleotides: TGCGCCAGCAGCTTGGAGGACGGGGAGCTGTTTTTT. Translation gives CASSLEDGELFF.

This clonotype was seen more than once but under ten times. This chain uses TRBV27 with TRBJ1-2; no reliable D call. CDR3 length equals 16 residues. Deletions cut 3 bases from V and 2 bases from J, with 16 bases between. Germline CDR1 reads MNHEY; CDR2 reads SMNVEV (reference sequence). In nucleotides, the CDR3 is TGTGCCAGCAGTTTTTTCGGGCCGGAAGGCAACTATGGCTACACCTTC. Translation: CASSFFGPEGNYGYTF.